Presented here are 14 T cell receptor beta chains from one specimen sequenced in a study of T cells expressing NK-cell markers. TCRdb reprocessed the 5' RACE reads, keeping one entry per CDR3 protein, no DNA. The table for this sample gives about 260,000 distinct CDR3 sequences. Sequencing input: blood T cells: a sorted CD56 or NKG2C T cell subset, CD4+ or CD8+ T cells, or bulk PBMC T cells (not recorded which). These receptors were taken from a woman aged 18 to 69 in good health.

This sequence joins TRBV4-3 and TRBJ2-1. The CDR3 is 16 amino acids. The germline gives CDR1 LGHNA, CDR2 YSLEER. The CDR3 is CASSQDFAAGEDEQFF.

This chain connects TRBV11-2 to TRBJ2-2. The V gene's germline CDR1 is SGHAT and CDR2 FQNNGV. The CDR3 totals 15 residues. Here the CDR3 reads CASSLIMWGSGELFF.

The CDR3: CASSDARGRDAHSNQPQHF. J is TRBJ1-5 and V is TRBV6-4; TCRdb names TRBD1, which stays unverified in the absence of DNA. CDR3 size: 19 residues. CDR1 and CDR2 (germline): MRHNA, SNTAGT.

The V gene is TRBV19, the J gene TRBJ2-6; as DNA is missing, the TRBD1 call by TCRdb cannot be tested. Germline V gives CDR1 LNHDA, CDR2 SQIVND (reference sequence). The CDR3 sequence is 15 residues long. The chain's CDR3 is CASSIRDSGANVLTF.

The genes are TRBV20-1 and TRBJ2-1; TCRdb calls TRBD1, which cannot be checked without DNA. Germline CDR1 reads DFQATT; CDR2 reads SNEGSKA (reference sequence). CDR3 length: 15 residues. CDR3 loop: CSAPPRDHSYNEQFF.

The J gene is TRBJ2-3, the V gene TRBV19; TCRdb lists TRBD1, though no DNA is available to test this call. The CDR3 loop spans 14 amino acids. From germline, CDR1 is LNHDA and CDR2 SQIVND (reference sequence). The chain's CDR3 is CASSPTGSPGTQYF. Complete variable domain (other parts from reference TRBV19 and TRBJ2-3): DGGITQSPKYLFRKEGQNVTLSCEQNLNHDAMYWYRQDPGQGLRLIYYSQIVNDFQKGDIAEGYSVSREKKESFPLTVTSAQKNPTAFYLCASSPTGSPGTQYFGPGTRLTVL.

The genes are TRBV6-5 and TRBJ1-2. Germline V CDR1 and CDR2: MNHEY, SVGAGI. The CDR3 length is 11 residues. CDR3 amino acids: CASVGGHGYTF.

The chain couples TRBV28 to TRBJ1-3; the TCRdb D gene call, TRBD1, has no DNA to confirm it. CDR1 is MDHEN, CDR2 SYDVKM, per germline. The CDR3 is 17 residues long. The CDR3 loop is CASTGGRQSWGGNTIYF.

The rearrangement joins TRBV6-4 to TRBJ2-3; the TCRdb D gene call, TRBD2, has no DNA to confirm it. The germline V gene encodes CDR1 MRHNA and CDR2 SNTAGT. This CDR3 is 16 amino acids long. This CDR3 reads CASSVPSGRGTDTQYF.

The J gene is TRBJ2-3, the V gene TRBV4-3; the D call of TRBD1 rests on TCRdb alone, since no DNA is present to check it. Germline values: CDR1 LGHNA, CDR2 YSLEER. The CDR3 is 17 amino acids. CDR3 protein: CASSQGHGQKGGDTQYF.

This rearrangement joins TRBV12-3 or TRBV12-4 to TRBJ2-7; TCRdb returns TRBD1, unconfirmable since there is no DNA. The length of the CDR3 is 14 residues. The CDR3 loop reads CASSLNRGGYEQYF.

This chain links TRBV18 with TRBJ2-7; TCRdb calls TRBD1, which cannot be checked without DNA. There are 12 residues in the CDR3. Germline V CDR1 and CDR2: KGHSH, LQKENI. The CDR3 reads CASSPGQGEQYF.

V and J are TRBV12-3 or TRBV12-4 and TRBJ1-2; the TRBD1 assignment by TCRdb is unverifiable without DNA. The CDR3 is 14 amino acids. The CDR3 protein is CASSSGAGSYGYTF.

The gene calls are TRBV6-5 and TRBJ2-1; TCRdb's D call of TRBD2 is untestable without DNA. The V gene's germline CDR1 is MNHEY and CDR2 SVGAGI. The CDR3 has 18 residues. The CDR3 sequence is CASSYSGATSGPYNEQFF.